The 25 T cell receptor beta chains in this list originate from one sample, sequenced in a study of control samples from healthy donors and cancer patients (TCRdb year 2020). The library was prepared using the immunoSEQ multiplex PCR assay. TCRdb took this table from immuneACCESS and kept in-frame rearrangements with V and J called. Such tables lack part of the clones; where checked against another copy, unresolved V genes explain under half of the gap, and the rest is unexplained. The sample table holds about 120,000 clones, of which 88% were seen once. The ten largest clones take up about 2.1% of the sample. The sequenced sample was blood. The receptors here all came from a woman in her 70s in good health.

The V gene is TRBV5-4, the J gene TRBJ2-1; 7 bases align to TRBD2. Unmatched junction bases numbered 7, after V lost 1 base and J lost 3 bases. This CDR3 comprises 16 residues. Germline V gene data show CDR1 as SGHNT and CDR2 as YYREEE (reference sequence). The CDR3 DNA reads as TGTGCCAGCAGCTTGATTGGCGGGGGAAGCTACAATGAGCAGTTCTTC. Amino acids: CASSLIGGGSYNEQFF.

V and J are TRBV6-1 and TRBJ1-6; unclear D gene. Trimming took off 3 bases at V and 7 bases at J, with 1 base between the two ends. The V gene's germline CDR1 is MNHNS and CDR2 SASEGT. CDR3 size: 11 residues. CDR3 in DNA: TGTGCCAGCAGTGAGAATTCACCCCTCCACTTT. This sequence encodes CASSENSPLHF.

This clone was seen a handful of times. This chain connects TRBV5-1 to TRBJ1-1; TRBD1 aligns across 7 bases. The CDR3 totals 12 residues. Germline lookup yields CDR1 SGHRS and CDR2 YFSETQ. V lost 2 bases and J lost 9; bases outside the gene matches: 4. The CDR3 region has the DNA TGCGCCAGCAGCTTCGAGGGGGCTAAAGCTTTCTTT. It is translated as CASSFEGAKAFF.

The chain couples TRBV24-1 to TRBJ2-1, with D possibly being TRBD1 or TRBD2 (5 bases each). Between the trimmed V and J ends, which lost 4 bases and 8 bases, there was a span of 20 bases. Germline lookup yields CDR1 KGHDR and CDR2 SFDVKD. The CDR3 loop spans 16 amino acids. The CDR3 reads CATSDPVGRLEDEQFF. Written as DNA, the CDR3 is TGTGCCACCAGTGACCCCGTGGGGCGTTTGGAGGATGAGCAGTTCTTC.

On this clone itself: Other DNA sequences in the same sample also yield this CDR3. This sequence joins TRBV7-2 and TRBJ2-5; D call uncertain. V was pared by 6 bases and J by 3 bases, with 5 bases between. Looked up from germline, CDR1 is SGHTA and CDR2 is FQGNSA. CDR3 length: 11 amino acids. CDR3 in amino acids: CASSPKETQYF. The CDR3, as DNA: TGTGCCAGCAGTCCTAAAGAGACCCAGTACTTC.

This clone was detected only a few times. The chain joins TRBV7-9 to TRBJ2-7; D is uncertain. The CDR3 covers 13 residues. V lost 5 bases and J 5 bases, leaving 13 bases between the germline ends. Per the germline V gene, CDR1 is SEHNR and CDR2 is FQNEAQ (reference sequence). CDR3 sequence (DNA): TGTGCCAGCAGCCATTCGAGGATCAACGAGCAGTACTTC. Translated: CASSHSRINEQYF.

The chain is built from TRBV20-1 and TRBJ2-4, with D possibly being TRBD1 or TRBD2 (5 bases each). Trimming shortened V by 3 bases and J by 0 bases, and 18 bases separated the two germline ends. The CDR3 sequence is 17 residues long. Per germline, CDR1 DFQATT and CDR2 SNEGSKA (reference sequence). In DNA form, the CDR3 reads TGCAGTGCTAGTGGGGGACCCATCGCCCTAGCCAAAAACATTCAGTACTTC. This gives the protein CSASGGPIALAKNIQYF.

The chain carries TRBV5-1 and TRBJ1-2, with D possibly being TRBD1 (5 bases). The V gene's germline CDR1 is SGHRS and CDR2 YFSETQ. CDR3 length: 13 residues. The V and J ends lost 5 bases and 3 bases respectively, with 11 bases between them. As DNA, the CDR3 is TGCGCCAGCAGTTTCGGGGGGGACTATGGCTACACCTTC. Protein: CASSFGGDYGYTF.

This chain uses TRBV5-1 with TRBJ2-6; the D is unclear. The CDR3 runs 16 residues. CDR1 is SGHRS, CDR2 YFSETQ, per germline. Between the trimmed V and J ends, which lost 3 bases and 1 base, there was a span of 11 bases. Written as DNA, the CDR3 is TGCGCCAGCAGCTCAGCCGATCCGTCTGGGGCCAACGTCCTGACTTTC. Protein: CASSSADPSGANVLTF.

The rearrangement joins TRBV10-1 to TRBJ2-3, with TRBD2 identical over 11 bases. With V trimmed by 3 bases and J by 2 bases, 7 bases remained unmatched. Germline assignment: CDR1 WNHNN and CDR2 SYGVQD (reference sequence). The CDR3 spans 17 residues. CDR3 sequence (DNA): TGCGCCAGCAGTGAAATAGCGGGGGGGCCCGACACAGATACGCAGTATTTT. Protein: CASSEIAGGPDTDTQYF.

V is TRBV6-6 and J is TRBJ2-5; 8 bases are shared with TRBD1. Germline V gives CDR1 MNHNY, CDR2 SVGAGI (reference sequence). The CDR3 is 16 amino acids. V lost 7 bases to trimming and J lost 7 bases; unmatched junction nucleotides: 17. The chain's CDR3 is CASMGSTGERPRTQYF. In DNA form, the CDR3 reads TGTGCCAGCATGGGTTCGACAGGGGAAAGGCCGAGGACCCAGTACTTC.

V is TRBV27 and J is TRBJ1-5, with D uncertain. Trimming cost V 2 bases and J 0 bases, with 8 bases left between them. Per the germline V gene, CDR1 is MNHEY and CDR2 is SMNVEV (reference sequence). The CDR3 is made up of 15 amino acids. The CDR3 loop is CASSLRRDSNQPQHF. CDR3 DNA: TGTGCCAGCAGTTTACGTCGGGATAGCAATCAGCCCCAGCATTTT.

This chain connects TRBV29-1 to TRBJ1-3; perhaps TRBD1 as D (5 bases). V was cut by 6 bases and J by 0 bases, with 15 bases left in between. CDR3 length equals 15 residues. Per the germline V gene, CDR1 is SQVTM and CDR2 is ANQGSEA. The DNA of the CDR3 is TGCAGCGTCTCCCCAGAGGGGAGCTCTGGAAACACCATATATTTT. Its protein product is CSVSPEGSSGNTIYF.

This clone was counted a few times. Written as DNA, the CDR3 is TGTGCCAGCAGCTTCCATGGACAGGGGGCTTTGGGTGAAAAACTGTTTTTT. Its translation: CASSFHGQGALGEKLFF. The rearrangement uses TRBV11-2 and TRBJ1-4; 11 bases map to TRBD1. The V gene's germline CDR1 is SGHAT and CDR2 FQNNGV. This CDR3 spans 17 amino acids. Trimming removed 3 bases from V and 7 bases from J; junction bases left unmatched: 10. Drawing the rest from reference TRBV11-2 and TRBJ1-4, the complete variable domain is EAGVAQSPRYKIIEKRQSVAFWCNPISGHATLYWYQQILGQGPKLLIQFQNNGVVDDSQLPKDRFSAERLKGVDSTLKIQPAKLEDSAVYLCASSFHGQGALGEKLFFGSGTQLSVL.

This CDR3 is CASSLQGAGGAFF. The CDR3 region has the DNA TGTGCCAGCAGTCTGCAGGGGGCAGGGGGGGCTTTCTTT. V is TRBV12-3 or TRBV12-4 and J is TRBJ1-1; 8 nucleotides agree with TRBD1. The trim removed 5 bases at V and 11 bases at J, leaving 10 bases unmatched. CDR3 length equals 13 residues.

The V gene is TRBV3-1 (or the pseudogene TRBV3-2), the J gene TRBJ2-1; TRBD2 is a possible D gene (6 bases). CDR1 and CDR2 from the germline V gene are LGHDT and YNNKEL (reference sequence). Trimming cost V 1 base and J 9 bases, with 16 bases left between them. The CDR3 contains 15 residues. The DNA of the CDR3 is TGTGCCAGCAGCCAAGGGCTAGCGATGGTGGGTGAGCAGTTCTTC. As protein: CASSQGLAMVGEQFF.

V is TRBV9 and J is TRBJ2-1, with 10 nucleotides matching TRBD1. V was clipped by 4 bases and J by 9 bases; unmatched bases: 10. Germline CDR1 and CDR2: SGDLS and YYNGEE. CDR3 length: 15 amino acids. CDR3 protein: CASSSGTGAWAEQFF. The CDR3 coding sequence is TGTGCCAGCAGCTCAGGGACAGGGGCTTGGGCTGAGCAGTTCTTC.

This clone was seen a single time. This chain uses TRBV5-1 with TRBJ2-5; tentative D call: TRBD2 (7 bases). The length of the CDR3 is 14 residues. V dropped 0 bases and J dropped 4 bases, with 10 bases sitting between them. Germline-derived CDR1 and CDR2 are SGHRS and YFSETQ. CDR3 in amino acids: CASSLAGGPETQYF. The CDR3 DNA sequence: TGCGCCAGCAGCTTGGCGGGGGGCCCAGAGACCCAGTACTTC. Full variable domain (missing parts from reference TRBV5-1 and TRBJ2-5): KAGVTQTPRYLIKTRGQQVTLSCSPISGHRSVSWYQQTPGQGLQFLFEYFSETQRNKGNFPGRFSGRQFSNSRSEMNVSTLELGDSALYLCASSLAGGPETQYFGPGTRLLVL.

The rearrangement links TRBV5-1 to TRBJ1-2, with 8 bases fitting TRBD1. Germline CDR1 and CDR2: SGHRS and YFSETQ. The ends lost 0 bases at V and 6 bases at J; junction bases unmatched: 10. This CDR3 has 16 amino acids. CDR3 sequence (DNA): TGCGCCAGCAGCTTGGGCGACACAGGGGGTTTTGATGGCTACACCTTC. The encoded protein is CASSLGDTGGFDGYTF.

The rearrangement joins TRBV4-2 to TRBJ1-1; D gene uncertain. CDR3 size: 15 residues. Per germline, CDR1 LGHNA and CDR2 YNFKEQ. Trimming left V 1 base short and J 1 base short, with 10 bases between. The CDR3 nucleotides are TGTGCCAGCAGCCAAGTTGCAACCGAGAACACTGAAGCTTTCTTT. This codes for CASSQVATENTEAFF.

V and J are TRBV4-3 and TRBJ1-3; no reliable D call. Looked up from germline, CDR1 is LGHNA and CDR2 is YSLEER. This CDR3 is 17 amino acids long. Trimming removed 1 base at V and 4 bases at J, with 17 bases between. The CDR3, as DNA: TGCGCCAGCAGCCAAGCAAGCAGGACCCCAGGAGGAAACACCATATATTTT. Residues: CASSQASRTPGGNTIYF.

The chain joins TRBV10-3 to TRBJ2-3, with D possibly matching TRBD2 (6 bases). CDR1 is ENHRY, CDR2 SYGVKD, per germline. The CDR3 runs 14 residues. Trimming removed 3 bases from V and 3 bases from J, with 10 bases in between. In nucleotides, the CDR3 is TGTGCCATCAGTGACCGGGACTCGACAGATACGCAGTATTTT. Translating it yields CAISDRDSTDTQYF.

The V and J genes are TRBV7-6 and TRBJ2-3; D tentatively fits TRBD1 or TRBD2 (5 bases each). The CDR3 consists of 15 residues. The V and J ends lost 4 bases and 3 bases respectively, with 14 bases between them. Germline-derived CDR1 and CDR2 are SGHVS and FNYEAQ. DNA of the CDR3: TGTGCCAGCAGCTCGTCTTGGGGGAAAACAGATACGCAGTATTTT. It specifies CASSSSWGKTDTQYF.

The chain links TRBV2 to TRBJ1-5, with unresolved D. V was shortened by 7 bases and J by 5 bases, with 15 bases between the two germline ends. The CDR3 runs to 14 residues. Germline values: CDR1 SNHLY, CDR2 FYNNEI. The CDR3 region is CASTGGSRDQPQHF. CDR3 DNA: TGTGCCAGCACTGGCGGTTCCCGGGATCAGCCCCAGCATTTT.

CDR3 in DNA: TGTGCCAGCAGTAGAACCAGGGTTTCCTACGAGCAGTACTTC. This sequence encodes CASSRTRVSYEQYF. The V gene is TRBV6-5, the J gene TRBJ2-7; maybe TRBD1 (5 bases). There are 14 residues in the CDR3. Germline values: CDR1 MNHEY, CDR2 SVGAGI. The V end was cut by 5 bases, the J end by 1 base, with 12 bases between.